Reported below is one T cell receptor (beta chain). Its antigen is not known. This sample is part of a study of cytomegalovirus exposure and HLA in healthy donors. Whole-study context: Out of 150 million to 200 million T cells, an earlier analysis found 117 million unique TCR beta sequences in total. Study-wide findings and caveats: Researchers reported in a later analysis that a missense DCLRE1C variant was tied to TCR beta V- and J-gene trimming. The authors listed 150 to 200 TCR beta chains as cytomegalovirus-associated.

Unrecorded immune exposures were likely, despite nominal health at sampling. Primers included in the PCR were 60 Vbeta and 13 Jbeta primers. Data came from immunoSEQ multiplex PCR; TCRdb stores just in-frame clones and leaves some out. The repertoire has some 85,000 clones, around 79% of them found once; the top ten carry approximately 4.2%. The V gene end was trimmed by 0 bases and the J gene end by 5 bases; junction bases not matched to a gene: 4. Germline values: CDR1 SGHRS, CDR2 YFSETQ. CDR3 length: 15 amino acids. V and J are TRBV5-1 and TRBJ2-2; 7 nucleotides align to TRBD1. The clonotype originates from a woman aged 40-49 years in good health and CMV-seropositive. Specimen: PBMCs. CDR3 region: CASSLVGGETGELFF. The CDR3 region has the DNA TGCGCCAGCAGCTTGGTAGGGGGCGAAACCGGGGAGCTGTTTTTT.